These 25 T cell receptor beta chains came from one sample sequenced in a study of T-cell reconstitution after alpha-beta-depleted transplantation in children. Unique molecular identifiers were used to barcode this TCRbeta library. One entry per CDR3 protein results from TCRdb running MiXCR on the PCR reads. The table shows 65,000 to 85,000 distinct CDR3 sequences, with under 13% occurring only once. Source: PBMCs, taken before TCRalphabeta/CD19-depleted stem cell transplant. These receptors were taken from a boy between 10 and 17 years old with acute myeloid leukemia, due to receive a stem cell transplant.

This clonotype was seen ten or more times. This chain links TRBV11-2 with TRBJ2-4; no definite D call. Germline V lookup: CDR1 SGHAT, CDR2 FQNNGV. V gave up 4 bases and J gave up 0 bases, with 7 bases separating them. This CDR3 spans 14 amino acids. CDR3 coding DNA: TGTGCCAGCAGCTATGCAGTAGCCAAAAACATTCAGTACTTC. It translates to CASSYAVAKNIQYF.

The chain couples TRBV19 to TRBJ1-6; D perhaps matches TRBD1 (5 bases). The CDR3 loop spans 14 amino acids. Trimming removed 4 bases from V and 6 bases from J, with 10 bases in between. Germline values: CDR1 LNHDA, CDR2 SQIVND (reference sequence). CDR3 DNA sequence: TGTGCCAGTAGTACCCGACAGACTAATTCACCCCTCCACTTT. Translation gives CASSTRQTNSPLHF.

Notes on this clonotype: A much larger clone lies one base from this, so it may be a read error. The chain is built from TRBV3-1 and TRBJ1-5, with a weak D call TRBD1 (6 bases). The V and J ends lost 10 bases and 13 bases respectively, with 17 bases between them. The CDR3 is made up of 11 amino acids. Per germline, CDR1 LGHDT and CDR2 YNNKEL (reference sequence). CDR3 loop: CAITLGGAQHF. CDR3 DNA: TGTGCCATCACTCTTGGGGGGGCACAGCATTTT.

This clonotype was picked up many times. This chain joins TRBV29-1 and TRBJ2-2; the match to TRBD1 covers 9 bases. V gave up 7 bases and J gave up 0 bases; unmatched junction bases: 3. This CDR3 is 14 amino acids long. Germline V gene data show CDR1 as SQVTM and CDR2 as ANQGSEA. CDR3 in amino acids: CSEGQGSNTGELFF. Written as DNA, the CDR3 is TGCAGCGAAGGACAGGGGTCGAACACCGGGGAGCTGTTTTTT.

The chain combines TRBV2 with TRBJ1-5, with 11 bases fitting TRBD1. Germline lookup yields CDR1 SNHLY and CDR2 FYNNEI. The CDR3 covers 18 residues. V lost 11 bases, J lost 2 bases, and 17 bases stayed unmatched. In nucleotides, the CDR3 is TGTGCCTTCAGTCCCGGAGAGGACAGGGGGCTGGGCAATCAGCCCCAGCATTTT. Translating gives CAFSPGEDRGLGNQPQHF.

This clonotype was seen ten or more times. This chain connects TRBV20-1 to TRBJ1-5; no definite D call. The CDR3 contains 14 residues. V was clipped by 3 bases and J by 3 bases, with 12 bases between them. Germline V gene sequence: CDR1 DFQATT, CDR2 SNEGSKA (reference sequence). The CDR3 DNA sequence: TGCAGTGCTAGTCGACCCCTACCCAATCAGCCCCAGCATTTT. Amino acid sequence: CSASRPLPNQPQHF.

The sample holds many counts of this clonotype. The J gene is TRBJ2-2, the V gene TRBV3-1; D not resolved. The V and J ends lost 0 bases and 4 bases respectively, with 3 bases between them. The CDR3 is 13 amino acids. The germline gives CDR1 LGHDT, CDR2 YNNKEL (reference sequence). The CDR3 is CASSQEGTGELFF. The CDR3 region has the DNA TGTGCCAGCAGCCAAGAAGGCACCGGGGAGCTGTTTTTT.

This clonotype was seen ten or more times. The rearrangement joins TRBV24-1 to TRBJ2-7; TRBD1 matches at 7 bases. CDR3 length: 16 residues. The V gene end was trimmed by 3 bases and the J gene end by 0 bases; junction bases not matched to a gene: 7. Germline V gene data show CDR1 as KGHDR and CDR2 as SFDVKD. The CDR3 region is CATSDPGTANSYEQYF. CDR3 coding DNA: TGTGCCACCAGTGATCCCGGGACAGCAAACTCCTACGAGCAGTACTTC.

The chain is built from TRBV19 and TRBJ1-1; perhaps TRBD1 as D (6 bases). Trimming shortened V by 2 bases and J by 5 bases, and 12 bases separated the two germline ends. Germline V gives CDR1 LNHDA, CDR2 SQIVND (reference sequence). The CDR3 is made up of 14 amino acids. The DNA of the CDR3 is TGTGCCAGTAGTATAATCGGGGGCAGGACTGAAGCTTTCTTT. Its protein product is CASSIIGGRTEAFF. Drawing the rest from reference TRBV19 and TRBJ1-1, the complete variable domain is DGGITQSPKYLFRKEGQNVTLSCEQNLNHDAMYWYRQDPGQGLRLIYYSQIVNDFQKGDIAEGYSVSREKKESFPLTVTSAQKNPTAFYLCASSIIGGRTEAFFGQGTRLTVV.

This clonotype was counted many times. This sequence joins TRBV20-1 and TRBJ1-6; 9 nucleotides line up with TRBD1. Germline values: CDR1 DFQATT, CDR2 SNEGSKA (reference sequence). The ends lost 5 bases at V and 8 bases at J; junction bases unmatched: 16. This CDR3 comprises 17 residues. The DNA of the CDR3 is TGCAGTGCTCGCCGGGACAGGGCACAATGGATTGATTCACCCCTCCACTTT. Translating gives CSARRDRAQWIDSPLHF.

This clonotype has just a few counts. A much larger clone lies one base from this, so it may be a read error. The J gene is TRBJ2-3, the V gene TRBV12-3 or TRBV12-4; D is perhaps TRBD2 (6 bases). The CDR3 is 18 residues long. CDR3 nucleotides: TGTGCCATCAGTCCAGCCCATCTTGTGGCGGGGAGTGGAGATACGCAGTATTTT. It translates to CAISPAHLVAGSGDTQYF.

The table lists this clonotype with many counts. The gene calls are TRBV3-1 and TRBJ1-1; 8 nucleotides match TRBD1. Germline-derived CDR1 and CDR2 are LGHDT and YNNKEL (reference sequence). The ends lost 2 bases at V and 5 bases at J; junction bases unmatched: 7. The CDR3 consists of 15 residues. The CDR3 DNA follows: TGTGCCAGCAGCCAACCGACAGGGGCAATTACTGAAGCTTTCTTT. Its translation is CASSQPTGAITEAFF.

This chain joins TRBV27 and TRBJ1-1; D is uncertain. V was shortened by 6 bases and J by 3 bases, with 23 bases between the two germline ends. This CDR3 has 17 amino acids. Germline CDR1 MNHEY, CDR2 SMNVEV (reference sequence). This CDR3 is CASSLKAPVVLDTEAFF. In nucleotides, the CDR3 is TGTGCCAGCAGCCTAAAGGCGCCCGTTGTTCTGGACACTGAAGCTTTCTTT.

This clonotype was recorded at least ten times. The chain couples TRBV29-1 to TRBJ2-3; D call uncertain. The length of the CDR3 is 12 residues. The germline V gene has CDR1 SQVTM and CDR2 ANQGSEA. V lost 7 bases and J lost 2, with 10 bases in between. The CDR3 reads CSASATTDTQYF. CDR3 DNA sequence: TGCAGCGCGTCAGCCACCACAGATACGCAGTATTTT.

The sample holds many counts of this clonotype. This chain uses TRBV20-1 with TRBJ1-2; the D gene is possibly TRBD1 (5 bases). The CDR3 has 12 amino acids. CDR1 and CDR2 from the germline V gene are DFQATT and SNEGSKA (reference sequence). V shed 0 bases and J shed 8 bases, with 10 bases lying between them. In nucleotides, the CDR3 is TGCAGTGCTAGAGACAGGGTGTGGGGCTACACCTTC. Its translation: CSARDRVWGYTF.

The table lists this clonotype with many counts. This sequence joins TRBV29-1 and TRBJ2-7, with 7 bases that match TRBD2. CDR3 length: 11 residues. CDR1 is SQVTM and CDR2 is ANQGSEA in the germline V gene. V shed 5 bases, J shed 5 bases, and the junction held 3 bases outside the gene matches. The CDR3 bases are TGCAGCGTTCCCAGCGGGGACGAGCAGTACTTC. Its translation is CSVPSGDEQYF.

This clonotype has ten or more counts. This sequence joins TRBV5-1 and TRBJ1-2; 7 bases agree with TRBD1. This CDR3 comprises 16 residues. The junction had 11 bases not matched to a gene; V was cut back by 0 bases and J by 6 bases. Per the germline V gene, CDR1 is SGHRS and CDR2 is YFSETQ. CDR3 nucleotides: TGCGCCAGCAGCTTGGGACCGGGACAGTTTCTCGATGGCTACACCTTC. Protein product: CASSLGPGQFLDGYTF.

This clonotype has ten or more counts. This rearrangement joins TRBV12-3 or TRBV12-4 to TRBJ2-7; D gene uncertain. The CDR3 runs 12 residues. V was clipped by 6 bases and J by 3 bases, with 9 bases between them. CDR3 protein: CASSRTDYEQYF. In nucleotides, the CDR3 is TGTGCCAGCAGCCGCACCGACTACGAGCAGTACTTC.

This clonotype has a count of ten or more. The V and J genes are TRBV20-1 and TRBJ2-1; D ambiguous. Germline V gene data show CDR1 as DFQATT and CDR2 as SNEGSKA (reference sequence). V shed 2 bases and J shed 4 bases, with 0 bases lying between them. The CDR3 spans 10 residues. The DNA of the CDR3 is TGCAGTGCTAGATACAATGAGCAGTTCTTC. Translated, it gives CSARYNEQFF.

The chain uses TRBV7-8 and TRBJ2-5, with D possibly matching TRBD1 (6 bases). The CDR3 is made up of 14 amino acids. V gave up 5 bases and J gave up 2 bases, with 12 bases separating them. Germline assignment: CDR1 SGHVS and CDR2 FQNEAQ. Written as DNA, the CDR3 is TGTGCCAGCAGCCCCAGGGGCTTACAAGAGACCCAGTACTTC. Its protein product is CASSPRGLQETQYF.

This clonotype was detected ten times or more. DNA for the CDR3: TGCGCCAGCCTAGCCCCCGGGGCTGAAGCTTTCTTT. Its translation is CASLAPGAEAFF. The chain recombines TRBV4-1 with TRBJ1-1; D not resolved. The CDR3 is 12 residues long. Deletions cut 8 bases from V and 6 bases from J, with 13 bases between. Germline V gene sequence: CDR1 MGHRA, CDR2 YSYEKL.

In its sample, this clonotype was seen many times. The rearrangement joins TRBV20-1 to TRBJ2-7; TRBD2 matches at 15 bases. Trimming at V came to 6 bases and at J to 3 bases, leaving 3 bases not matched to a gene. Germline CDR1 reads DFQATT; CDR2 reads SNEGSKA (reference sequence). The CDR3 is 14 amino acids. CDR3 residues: CSASGLAGGYEQYF. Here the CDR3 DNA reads TGCAGTGCCTCGGGACTAGCGGGAGGCTACGAGCAGTACTTC.

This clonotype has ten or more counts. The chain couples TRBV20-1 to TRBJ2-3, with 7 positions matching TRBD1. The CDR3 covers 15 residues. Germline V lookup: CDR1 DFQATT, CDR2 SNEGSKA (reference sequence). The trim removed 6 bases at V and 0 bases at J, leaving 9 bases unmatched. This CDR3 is CSAHRGSSSTDTQYF. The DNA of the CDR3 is TGCAGTGCCCACAGGGGAAGTTCTAGCACAGATACGCAGTATTTT.

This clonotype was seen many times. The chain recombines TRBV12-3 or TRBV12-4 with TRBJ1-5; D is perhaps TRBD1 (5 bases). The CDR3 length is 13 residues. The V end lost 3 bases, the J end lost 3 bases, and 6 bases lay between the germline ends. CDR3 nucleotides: TGTGCCAGCAGTTTTGGGGCCAATCAGCCCCAGCATTTT. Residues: CASSFGANQPQHF.

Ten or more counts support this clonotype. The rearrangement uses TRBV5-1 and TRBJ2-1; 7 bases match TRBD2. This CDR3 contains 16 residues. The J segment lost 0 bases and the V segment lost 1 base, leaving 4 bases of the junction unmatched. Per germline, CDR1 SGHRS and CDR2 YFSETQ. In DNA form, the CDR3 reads TGCGCCAGCAGCTTGACAAGCGGGGCCTCCTACAATGAGCAGTTCTTC. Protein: CASSLTSGASYNEQFF.